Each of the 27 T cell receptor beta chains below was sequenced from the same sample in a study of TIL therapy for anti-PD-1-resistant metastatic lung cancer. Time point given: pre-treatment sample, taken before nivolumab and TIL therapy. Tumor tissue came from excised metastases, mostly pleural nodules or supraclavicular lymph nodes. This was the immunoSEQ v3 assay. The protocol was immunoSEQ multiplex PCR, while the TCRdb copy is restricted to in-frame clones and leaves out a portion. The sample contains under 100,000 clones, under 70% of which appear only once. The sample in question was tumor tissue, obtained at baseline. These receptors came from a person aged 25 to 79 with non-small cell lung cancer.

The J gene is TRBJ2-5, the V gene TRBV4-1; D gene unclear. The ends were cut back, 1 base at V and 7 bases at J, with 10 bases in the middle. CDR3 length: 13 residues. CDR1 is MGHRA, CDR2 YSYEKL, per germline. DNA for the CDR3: TGCGCCAGCAGCCAAGTTTACGGCGGGACCCAGTACTTC. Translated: CASSQVYGGTQYF.

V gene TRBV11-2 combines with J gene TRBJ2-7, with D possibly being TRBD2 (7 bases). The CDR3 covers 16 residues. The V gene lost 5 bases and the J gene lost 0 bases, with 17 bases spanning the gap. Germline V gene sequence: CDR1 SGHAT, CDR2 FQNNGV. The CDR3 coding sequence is TGTGCCAGCAGCACCCGGAGGCGGGGGCTCTCCTACGAGCAGTACTTC. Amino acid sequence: CASSTRRRGLSYEQYF.

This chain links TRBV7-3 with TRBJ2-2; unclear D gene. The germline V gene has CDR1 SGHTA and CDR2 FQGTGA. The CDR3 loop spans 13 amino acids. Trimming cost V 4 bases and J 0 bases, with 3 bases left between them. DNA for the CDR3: TGTGCCAGCAGCTCTTCGAACACCGGGGAGCTGTTTTTT. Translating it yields CASSSSNTGELFF.

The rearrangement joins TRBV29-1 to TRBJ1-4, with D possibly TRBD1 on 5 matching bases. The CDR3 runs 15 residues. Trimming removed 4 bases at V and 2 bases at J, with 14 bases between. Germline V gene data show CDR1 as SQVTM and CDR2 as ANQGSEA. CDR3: CSVGYGRGTNEKLFF. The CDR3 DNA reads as TGCAGCGTTGGATACGGGCGGGGGACTAATGAAAAACTGTTTTTT.

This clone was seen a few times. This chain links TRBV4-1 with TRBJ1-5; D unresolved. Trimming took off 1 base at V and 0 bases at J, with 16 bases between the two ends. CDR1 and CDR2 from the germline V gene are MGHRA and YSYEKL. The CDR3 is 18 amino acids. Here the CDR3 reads CASSQGPHLTDSNQPQHF. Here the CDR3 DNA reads TGCGCCAGCAGCCAAGGGCCACATTTAACCGATAGCAATCAGCCCCAGCATTTT.

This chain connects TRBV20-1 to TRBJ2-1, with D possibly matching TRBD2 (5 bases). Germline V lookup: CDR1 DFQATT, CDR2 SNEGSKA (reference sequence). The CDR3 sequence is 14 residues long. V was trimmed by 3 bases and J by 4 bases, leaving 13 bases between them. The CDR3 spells CSASLLGSYNEQFF. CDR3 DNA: TGCAGTGCTAGTCTTTTGGGGAGTTACAATGAGCAGTTCTTC.

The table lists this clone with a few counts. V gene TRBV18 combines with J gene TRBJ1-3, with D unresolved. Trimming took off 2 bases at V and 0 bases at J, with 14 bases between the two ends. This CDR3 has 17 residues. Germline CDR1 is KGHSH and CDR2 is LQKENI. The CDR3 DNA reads TGTGCCAGCTCACCATCGACACATCGAGCCTCTGGAAACACCATATATTTT. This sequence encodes CASSPSTHRASGNTIYF.

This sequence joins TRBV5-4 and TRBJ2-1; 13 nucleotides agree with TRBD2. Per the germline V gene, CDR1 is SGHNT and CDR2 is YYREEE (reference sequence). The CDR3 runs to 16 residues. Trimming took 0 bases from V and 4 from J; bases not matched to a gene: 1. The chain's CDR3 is CASSLGTSGGYNEQFF. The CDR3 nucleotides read TGTGCCAGCAGCTTGGGGACTAGCGGGGGATACAATGAGCAGTTCTTC. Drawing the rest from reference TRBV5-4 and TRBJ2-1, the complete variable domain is ETGVTQSPTHLIKTRGQQVTLRCSSQSGHNTVSWYQQALGQGPQFIFQYYREEENGRGNFPPRFSGLQFPNYSSELNVNALELDDSALYLCASSLGTSGGYNEQFFGPGTRLTVL.

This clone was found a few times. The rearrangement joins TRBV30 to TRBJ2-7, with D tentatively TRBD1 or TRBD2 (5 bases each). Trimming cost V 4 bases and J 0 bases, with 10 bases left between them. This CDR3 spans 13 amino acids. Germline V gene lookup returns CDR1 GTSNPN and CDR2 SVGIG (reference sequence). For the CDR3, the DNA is TGTGCCTGGACTGGGGGAAACTCCTACGAGCAGTACTTC. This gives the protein CAWTGGNSYEQYF.

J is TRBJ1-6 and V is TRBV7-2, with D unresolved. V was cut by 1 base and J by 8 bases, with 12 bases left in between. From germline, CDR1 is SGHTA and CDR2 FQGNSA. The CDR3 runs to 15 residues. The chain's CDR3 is CASSLEAKAYSPLHF. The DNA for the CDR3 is TGTGCCAGCAGCTTAGAGGCGAAGGCTTATTCACCCCTCCACTTT.

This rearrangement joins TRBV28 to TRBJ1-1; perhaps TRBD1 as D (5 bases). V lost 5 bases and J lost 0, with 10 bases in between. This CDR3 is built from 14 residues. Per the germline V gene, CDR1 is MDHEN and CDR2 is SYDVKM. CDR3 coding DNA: TGTGCCAGCAGTCCCGCAGGGATGAACACTGAAGCTTTCTTT. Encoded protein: CASSPAGMNTEAFF.

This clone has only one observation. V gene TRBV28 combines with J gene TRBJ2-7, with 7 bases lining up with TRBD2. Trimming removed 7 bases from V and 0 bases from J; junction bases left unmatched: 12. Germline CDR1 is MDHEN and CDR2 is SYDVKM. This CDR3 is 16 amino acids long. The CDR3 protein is CASTTGGTESSYEQYF. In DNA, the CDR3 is TGTGCCAGCACCACCGGGGGGACGGAGAGCTCCTACGAGCAGTACTTC.

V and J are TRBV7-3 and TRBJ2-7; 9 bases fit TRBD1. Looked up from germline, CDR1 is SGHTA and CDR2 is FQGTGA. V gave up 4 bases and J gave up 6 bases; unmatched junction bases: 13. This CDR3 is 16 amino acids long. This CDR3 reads CASSSRPGQGLSEQYF. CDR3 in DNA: TGTGCCAGCAGCTCCCGCCCCGGACAGGGGTTGAGCGAGCAGTACTTC.

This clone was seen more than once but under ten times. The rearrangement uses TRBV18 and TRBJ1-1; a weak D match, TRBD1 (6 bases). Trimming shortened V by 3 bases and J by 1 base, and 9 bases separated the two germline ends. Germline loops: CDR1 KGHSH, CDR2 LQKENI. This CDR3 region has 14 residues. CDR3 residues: CASSPQGTNTEAFF. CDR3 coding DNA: TGTGCCAGCTCACCTCAGGGGACGAACACTGAAGCTTTCTTT. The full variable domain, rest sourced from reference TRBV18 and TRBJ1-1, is NAGVMQNPRHLVRRRGQEARLRCSPMKGHSHVYWYRQLPEEGLKFMVYLQKENIIDESGMPKERFSAEFPKEGPSILRIQQVVRGDSAAYFCASSPQGTNTEAFFGQGTRLTVV.

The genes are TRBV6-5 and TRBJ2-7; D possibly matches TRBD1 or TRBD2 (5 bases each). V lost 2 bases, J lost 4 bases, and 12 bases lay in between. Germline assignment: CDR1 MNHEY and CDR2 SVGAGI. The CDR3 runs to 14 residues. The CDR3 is CASSYRDRGYEQYF. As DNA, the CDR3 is TGTGCCAGCAGTTACCGGGACCGGGGATACGAGCAGTACTTC.

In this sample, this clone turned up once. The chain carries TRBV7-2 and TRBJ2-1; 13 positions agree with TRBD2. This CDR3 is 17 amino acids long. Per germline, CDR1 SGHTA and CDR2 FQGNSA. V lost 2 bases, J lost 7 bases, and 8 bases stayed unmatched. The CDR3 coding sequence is TGTGCCAGCAGCTTATTACTAGCGGGAGGGCCTAAGAATGAGCAGTTCTTC. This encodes CASSLLLAGGPKNEQFF. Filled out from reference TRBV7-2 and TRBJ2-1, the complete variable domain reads GAGVSQSPSNKVTEKGKDVELRCDPISGHTALYWYRQSLGQGLEFLIYFQGNSAPDKSGLPSDRFSAERTGGSVSTLTIQRTQQEDSAVYLCASSLLLAGGPKNEQFFGPGTRLTVL.

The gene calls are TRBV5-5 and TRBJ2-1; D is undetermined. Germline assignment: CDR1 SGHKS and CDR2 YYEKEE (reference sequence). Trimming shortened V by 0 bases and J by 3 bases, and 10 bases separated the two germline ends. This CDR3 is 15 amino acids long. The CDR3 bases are TGTGCCAGCAGCTTGGGGGTGACAAACTACAATGAGCAGTTCTTC. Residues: CASSLGVTNYNEQFF.

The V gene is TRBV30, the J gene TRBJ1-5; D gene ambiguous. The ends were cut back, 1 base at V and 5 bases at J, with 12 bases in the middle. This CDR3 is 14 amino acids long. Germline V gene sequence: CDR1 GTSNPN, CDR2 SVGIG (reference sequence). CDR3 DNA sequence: TGTGCCTGGAGTGGCACCCGATGGGATCAGCCCCAGCATTTT. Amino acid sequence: CAWSGTRWDQPQHF.

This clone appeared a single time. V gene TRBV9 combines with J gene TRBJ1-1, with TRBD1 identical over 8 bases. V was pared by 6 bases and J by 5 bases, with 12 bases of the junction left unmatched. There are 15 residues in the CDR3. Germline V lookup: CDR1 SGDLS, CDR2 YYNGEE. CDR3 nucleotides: TGTGCCAGCAACCCGACAGGGGAAACCGTTACTGAAGCTTTCTTT. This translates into CASNPTGETVTEAFF.

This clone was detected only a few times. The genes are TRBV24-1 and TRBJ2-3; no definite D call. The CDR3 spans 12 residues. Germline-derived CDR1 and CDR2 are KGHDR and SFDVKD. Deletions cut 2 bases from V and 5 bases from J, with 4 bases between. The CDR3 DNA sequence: TGTGCCACCAGTGATTACGGAGATACGCAGTATTTT. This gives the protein CATSDYGDTQYF.

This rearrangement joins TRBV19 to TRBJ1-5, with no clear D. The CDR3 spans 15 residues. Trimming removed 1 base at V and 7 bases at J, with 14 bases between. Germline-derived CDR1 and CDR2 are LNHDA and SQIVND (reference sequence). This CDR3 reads CASSIGWQAGQPQHF. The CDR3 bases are TGTGCCAGTAGTATAGGTTGGCAGGCTGGGCAGCCCCAGCATTTT.

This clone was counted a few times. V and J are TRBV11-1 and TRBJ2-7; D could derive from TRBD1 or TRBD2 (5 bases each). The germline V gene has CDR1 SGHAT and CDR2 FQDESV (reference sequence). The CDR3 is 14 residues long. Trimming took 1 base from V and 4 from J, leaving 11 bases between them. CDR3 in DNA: TGTGCCAGCAGCTTAGGAGGGGACGCTTACGAGCAGTACTTC. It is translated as CASSLGGDAYEQYF.

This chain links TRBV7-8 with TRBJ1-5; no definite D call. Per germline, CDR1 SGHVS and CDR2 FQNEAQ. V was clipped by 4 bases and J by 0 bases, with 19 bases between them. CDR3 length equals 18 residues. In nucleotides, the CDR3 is TGTGCCAGCAGCTCCGATCTACGGACGGATCATAGCAATCAGCCCCAGCATTTT. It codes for CASSSDLRTDHSNQPQHF. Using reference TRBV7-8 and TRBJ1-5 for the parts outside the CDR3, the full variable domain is GAGVSQSPRYKVAKRGQDVALRCDPISGHVSLFWYQQALGQGPEFLTYFQNEAQLDKSGLPSDRFFAERPEGSVSTLKIQRTQQEDSAVYLCASSSDLRTDHSNQPQHFGDGTRLSIL.

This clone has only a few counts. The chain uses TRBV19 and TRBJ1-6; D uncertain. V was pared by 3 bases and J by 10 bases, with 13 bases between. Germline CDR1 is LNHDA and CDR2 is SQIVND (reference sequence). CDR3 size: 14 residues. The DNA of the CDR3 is TGTGCCAGTAGTATGTACGCCTTAGGGTCACCCCTCCACTTT. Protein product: CASSMYALGSPLHF. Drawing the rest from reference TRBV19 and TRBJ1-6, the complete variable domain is DGGITQSPKYLFRKEGQNVTLSCEQNLNHDAMYWYRQDPGQGLRLIYYSQIVNDFQKGDIAEGYSVSREKKESFPLTVTSAQKNPTAFYLCASSMYALGSPLHFGNGTRLTVT.

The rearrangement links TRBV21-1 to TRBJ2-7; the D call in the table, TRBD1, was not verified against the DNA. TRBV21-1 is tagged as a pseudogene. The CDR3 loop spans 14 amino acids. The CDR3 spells CASSKAGTVYEQYF. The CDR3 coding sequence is TGTGCCAGCAGCAAAGCCGGGACAGTCTACGAGCAGTACTTC.

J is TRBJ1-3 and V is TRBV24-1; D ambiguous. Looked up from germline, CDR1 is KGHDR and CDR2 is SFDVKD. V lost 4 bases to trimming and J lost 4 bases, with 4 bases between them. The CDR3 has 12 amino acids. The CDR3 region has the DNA TGTGCCACCAGTGAGGCGGGAAACACCATATATTTT. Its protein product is CATSEAGNTIYF.

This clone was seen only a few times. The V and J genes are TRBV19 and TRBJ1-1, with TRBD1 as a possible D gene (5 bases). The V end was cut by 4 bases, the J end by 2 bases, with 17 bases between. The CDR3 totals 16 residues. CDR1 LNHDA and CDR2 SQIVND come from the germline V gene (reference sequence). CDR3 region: CASSNGIRAGNTEAFF. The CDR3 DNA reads TGTGCCAGTAGTAACGGGATCAGGGCTGGAAACACTGAAGCTTTCTTT.